This TCR beta chain was found in a study of identical twins. Whole-study results and caveats: Excess sharing between twins was weaker in beta out-of-frame sequences. Models underestimated TCR alpha sharing (out-of-frame) in monozygotic twins. Reduced insertions were recorded for abundant cord blood beta clonotypes, with no such pattern in memory repertoires. Cross-sectional statistical analysis was relied on for the conclusions, without the same donors being followed.

Turning to this clonotype: What it binds is unknown.

TCRdb used MiXCR to reprocess the 5' RACE reads, holding one entry per CDR3 protein. The table shows 450,000 or so distinct CDR3 sequences, with 13% to 15% occurring only once. With 7 bases clipped from V and 4 bases from J, the junction kept 8 bases outside the gene matches. Looked up from germline, CDR1 is SEHNR and CDR2 is FQNEAQ (reference sequence). The CDR3 spans 16 residues. This same sample was also taken into another study, of yellow fever vaccine responses in identical twins.

The rearrangement uses TRBV7-9 and TRBJ2-1, with 12 bases fitting TRBD2. The sequenced sample consisted of CD4+ T cells sorted from blood. This TCR was recovered from a woman aged 18-30 years in good health. The CDR3 DNA is TGTGCCAGCATCCACAGGGGACTAGCGGGTTACAATGAGCAGTTCTTC. This codes for CASIHRGLAGYNEQFF.